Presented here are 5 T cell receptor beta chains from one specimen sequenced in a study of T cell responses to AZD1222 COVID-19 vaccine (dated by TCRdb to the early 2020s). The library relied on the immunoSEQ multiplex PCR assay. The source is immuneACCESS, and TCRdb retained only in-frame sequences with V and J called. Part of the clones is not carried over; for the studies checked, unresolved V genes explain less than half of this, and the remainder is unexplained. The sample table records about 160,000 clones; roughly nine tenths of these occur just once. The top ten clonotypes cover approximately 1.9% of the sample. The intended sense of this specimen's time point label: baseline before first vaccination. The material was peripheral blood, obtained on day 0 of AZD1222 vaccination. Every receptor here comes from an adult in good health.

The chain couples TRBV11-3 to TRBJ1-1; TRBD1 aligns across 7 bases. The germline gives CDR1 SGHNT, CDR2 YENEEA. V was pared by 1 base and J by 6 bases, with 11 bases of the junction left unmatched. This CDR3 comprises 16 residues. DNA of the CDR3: TGTGCCAGCAGCTTAGGCCCCAACCCGACAGGGTCTGAAGCTTTCTTT. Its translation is CASSLGPNPTGSEAFF.

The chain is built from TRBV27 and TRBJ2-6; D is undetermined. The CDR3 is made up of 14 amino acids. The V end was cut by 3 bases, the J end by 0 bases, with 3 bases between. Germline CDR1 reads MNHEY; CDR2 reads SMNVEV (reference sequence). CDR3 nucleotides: TGTGCCAGCAGTTTCAGCTCTGGGGCCAACGTCCTGACTTTC. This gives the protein CASSFSSGANVLTF.

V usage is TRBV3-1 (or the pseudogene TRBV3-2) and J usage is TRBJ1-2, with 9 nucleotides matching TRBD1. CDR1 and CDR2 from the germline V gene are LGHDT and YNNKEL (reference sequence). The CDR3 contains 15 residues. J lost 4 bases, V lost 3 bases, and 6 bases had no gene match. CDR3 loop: CASSQGLTGGYGYTF. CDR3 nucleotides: TGTGCCAGCAGCCAGGGTTTGACAGGGGGCTATGGCTACACCTTC.

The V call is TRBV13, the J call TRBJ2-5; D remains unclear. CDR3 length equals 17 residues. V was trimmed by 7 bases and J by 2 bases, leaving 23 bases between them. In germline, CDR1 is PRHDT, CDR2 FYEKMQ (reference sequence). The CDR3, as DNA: TGTGCCAGCACCACTCTAAAGGGTATTGCGGCGCAAGAGACCCAGTACTTC. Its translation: CASTTLKGIAAQETQYF.

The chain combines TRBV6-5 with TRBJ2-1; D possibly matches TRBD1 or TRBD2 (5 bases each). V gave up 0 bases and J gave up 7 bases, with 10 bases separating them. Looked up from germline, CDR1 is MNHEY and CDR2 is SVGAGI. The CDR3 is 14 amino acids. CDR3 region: CASSYSGWGNEQFF. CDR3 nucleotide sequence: TGTGCCAGCAGTTACTCTGGCTGGGGGAATGAGCAGTTCTTC.